This T cell receptor (beta chain) was retrieved from a study of blood T cell repertoires in COVID-19. The wider study: Samples representing acute and convalescent COVID-19 were sourced from the United States, Italy and Spain. T cells, B-cell-depleted T cells, or PBMCs provided the cDNA or gDNA that served as material.

Germline V gives CDR1 MNHEY, CDR2 SMNVEV (reference sequence). With V trimmed by 5 bases and J by 7 bases, 7 bases remained unmatched. The CDR3 consists of 14 residues. As originally analysed: From reference gene primer amplification, estimates of nucleated cell counts were derived. Libraries were prepared by immunoSEQ multiplex PCR; TCRdb keeps only in-frame clonotypes and omits some of them. V and J calls and clone size come straight from that table; D and trimming were deduced from the DNA. The top ten clones hold 3% of a sample with 200,000 or so clones, 84% of them seen once. V usage is TRBV27 and J usage is TRBJ1-5; 8 positions agree with TRBD1. Sequencing input: peripheral blood. The sequence was obtained from a woman in her thirties who had recovered from COVID-19. The CDR3 here is CASSPRTGFQPQHF. CDR3 nucleotides: TGTGCCAGCAGTCCACGGACAGGGTTCCAGCCCCAGCATTTT.